A selection of T cell receptor beta chains follows, all from one sample in a study of shared clonotypes between healthy human individuals. Sequenced by immunoSEQ multiplex PCR; TCRdb stores in-frame clones only, minus some. The sample lists under 2.5 million clones; around 93% were seen once. The sample was naive CD4+ T cells from PBMCs. The origin of the receptors is a young man in good health. Some clones in this sample may be carry-over from other donors' samples. CDR3s include the opening cysteine and the closing phenylalanine or tryptophan. Each record gives: V gene, D gene, J gene, clone size, CDR3 DNA, CDR3 protein. D genes are given only for firm matches. Size is stated for part of the rows, as once, few or many counts, or as a class when the clone is expanded.

TRBV7-3	.	TRBJ2-2	.	TGTGCCAGCAGCTTAAGTAGGGACACCGGGGAGCTGTTTTTT	CASSLSRDTGELFF
TRBV5-1	.	TRBJ2-2	.	TGCGCCAGCAGCTTGGGCCAGCTCGCGAACACCGGGGAGCTGTTTTTT	CASSLGQLANTGELFF
TRBV27	.	TRBJ1-1	.	TGTGCCAGCAGTTTATCGTCGCGGGTTATGAACACTGAAGCTTTCTTT	CASSLSSRVMNTEAFF
TRBV30	TRBD1	TRBJ2-7	.	TGTGCCTGGCGGTCTCTTCCGGGACAGGTCTCCTACGAGCAGTACTTC	CAWRSLPGQVSYEQYF
TRBV2	TRBD1	TRBJ1-1	.	TGTGCCAGCACTAGGGACAGGGGGGACACTGAAGCTTTCTTT	CASTRDRGDTEAFF
TRBV6-6	TRBD2	TRBJ2-1	.	TGTGCCAGCAGTTACAGTAGCGGGAAATTGAATGAGCAGTTCTTC	CASSYSSGKLNEQFF
TRBV18	.	TRBJ2-1	.	TGTGCCAGCTCACCGGAGGGTCCCTACAATGAGCAGTTCTTC	CASSPEGPYNEQFF
TRBV5-1	.	TRBJ2-1	.	TGCGCCAGCAGCTTGTACACCGTGGGGGGTGTCTACAATGAGCAGTTCTTC	CASSLYTVGGVYNEQFF
TRBV6-1	.	TRBJ1-2	.	TGTGCCAGCAGGCCTCGGGTCGGAGACTATGGCTACACCTTC	CASRPRVGDYGYTF
TRBV4-3	.	TRBJ1-4	.	TGCGCCAGCAGCCAACTTGCTGCGGGGGAAAAACTGTTTTTT	CASSQLAAGEKLFF
TRBV28	.	TRBJ1-2	few	TGTGCCAGCAGAGACCCCGGCAACTATGGCTACACCTTC	CASRDPGNYGYTF
TRBV7-2	.	TRBJ1-1	.	TGTGCCAGCAGCTTAAGGTCGGCGGTGGCCACTGAAGCTTTCTTT	CASSLRSAVATEAFF
TRBV4-2	TRBD1	TRBJ1-2	.	TGTGCCAGCAGCCAAGCTCGACAGGGGAACTATGGCTACACCTTC	CASSQARQGNYGYTF
TRBV20-1	.	TRBJ2-1	.	TGCAGTGCTGGGACGGGTGAGCAGTTCTTC	CSAGTGEQFF
TRBV30	.	TRBJ1-1	.	TGTGCCTGGAGACACAGGGCAAACACTGAAGCTTTCTTT	CAWRHRANTEAFF
TRBV28	TRBD1	TRBJ2-7	.	TGTGCCAGCAGTATAACACAGGGGGCCTCCTACGAGCAGTACTTC	CASSITQGASYEQYF
TRBV19	.	TRBJ2-3	.	TGTGCCAGTAGTATAGTAAGGGCAGTCACAGATACGCAGTATTTT	CASSIVRAVTDTQYF
TRBV7-9	TRBD1	TRBJ2-7	.	TGTGCCAGCCGCTCTTCCGGGACAGGGGCCCACGAGCAGTACTTC	CASRSSGTGAHEQYF